This T cell receptor (beta chain) is from a study of blood T cell repertoires in COVID-19. Study as a whole: The United States, Italy and Spain were the sources of the acute and convalescent COVID-19 samples. T cells, B-cell-depleted T cells, or PBMCs supplied cDNA or gDNA.

This CDR3 comprises 18 residues. In germline, CDR1 is SGHVS, CDR2 FQNEAQ. J lost 2 bases, V lost 4 bases, and 5 bases had no gene match. In the source study's methods: It was from reference gene primer amplification that nucleated cell counts were estimated. Sequenced by immunoSEQ multiplex PCR; TCRdb stores in-frame clones only, minus some. From that table come the V and J calls and clone size; the DNA was used to work out D and trimming. This table holds around 270,000 clones, around 90% found once. The rearrangement joins TRBV7-8 to TRBJ2-2; 15 nucleotides align to TRBD2. Sequenced: peripheral blood. The clonotype comes from a man in his sixties who had recovered from COVID-19. The CDR3 sequence: CASSSGLAGGGNTGELFF. The CDR3 DNA reads TGTGCCAGCAGCTCGGGACTAGCGGGGGGCGGTAACACCGGGGAGCTGTTTTTT.